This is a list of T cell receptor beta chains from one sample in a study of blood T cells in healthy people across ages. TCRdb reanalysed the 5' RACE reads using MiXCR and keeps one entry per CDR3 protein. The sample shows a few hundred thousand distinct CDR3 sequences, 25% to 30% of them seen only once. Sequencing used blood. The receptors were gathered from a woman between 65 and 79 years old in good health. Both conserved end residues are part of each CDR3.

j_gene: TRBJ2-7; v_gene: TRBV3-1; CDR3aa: CASSRGIPKGDQYF
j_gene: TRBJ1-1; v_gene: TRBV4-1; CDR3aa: CASSQAYRDGTEAFF
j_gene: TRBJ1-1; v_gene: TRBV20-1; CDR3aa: CSARRQGSTEAFF
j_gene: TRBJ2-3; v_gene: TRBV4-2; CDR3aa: CASSQDPTSTDTQYF
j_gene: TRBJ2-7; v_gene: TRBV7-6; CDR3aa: CASSAGRGLLKFPEQYF
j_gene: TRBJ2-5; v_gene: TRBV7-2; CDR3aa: CASSLVLDQQYF
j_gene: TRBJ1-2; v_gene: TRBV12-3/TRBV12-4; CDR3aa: CASSLIRGGYTF
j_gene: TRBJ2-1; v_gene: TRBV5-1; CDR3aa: CASSFSGGADNEQFF
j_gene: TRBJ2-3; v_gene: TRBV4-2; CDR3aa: CASRPGLNTDTQYF
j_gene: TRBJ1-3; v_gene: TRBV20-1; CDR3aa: CSARGQNTIYF
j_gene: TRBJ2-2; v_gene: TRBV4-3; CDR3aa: CASSQEGQGSGELFF
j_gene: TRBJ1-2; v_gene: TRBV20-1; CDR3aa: CSASKVSGYTF
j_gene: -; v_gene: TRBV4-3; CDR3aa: CASSQSFREGEQYF
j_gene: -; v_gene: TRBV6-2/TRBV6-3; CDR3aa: CASCGSTETQYF
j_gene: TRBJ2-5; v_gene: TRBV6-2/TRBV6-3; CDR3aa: CASSYPGRTEETQYF
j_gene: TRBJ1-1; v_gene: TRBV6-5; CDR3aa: CASSSDRVEAFF
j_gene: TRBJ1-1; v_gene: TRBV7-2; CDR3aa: CASSLGTGRFTEAFF
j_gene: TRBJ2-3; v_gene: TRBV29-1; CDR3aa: CSVAGRGSTDTQYF
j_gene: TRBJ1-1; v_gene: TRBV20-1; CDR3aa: CSAFSGAGGTEAFF
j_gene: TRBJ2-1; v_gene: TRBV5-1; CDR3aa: CASSLGLLIGQFF
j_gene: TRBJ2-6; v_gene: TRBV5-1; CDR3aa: CASSSGQGALTGANVLTF
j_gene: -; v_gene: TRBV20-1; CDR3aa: CSAPSGVDYNEQFF
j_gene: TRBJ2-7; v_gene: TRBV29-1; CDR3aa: CSARDKTYEQYF
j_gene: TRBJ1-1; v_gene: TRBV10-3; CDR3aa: CAISGGLTEAFF
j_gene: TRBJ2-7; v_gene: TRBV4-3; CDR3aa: CASSQGQHFDEQYF
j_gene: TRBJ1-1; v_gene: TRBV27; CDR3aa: CASSYRVENTEAFF
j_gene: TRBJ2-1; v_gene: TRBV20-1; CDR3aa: CGIYRGKGEQFF
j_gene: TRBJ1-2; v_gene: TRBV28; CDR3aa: CASKHGGGYTF
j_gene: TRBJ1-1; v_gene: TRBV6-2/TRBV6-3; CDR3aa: CASSWTAFNTEAFF